Described below is a single T cell receptor beta chain sequence and its context. Its antigen is currently unknown. The source of the sample is a study of cytomegalovirus exposure and HLA in healthy donors. Study findings and constraints: Researchers reported in a later analysis that common viral pathogens appeared linked to several top clusters. Donors belonging to an Asian-associated ancestry cluster reportedly showed fewer N-insertions in productive TCRs than the 666-donor mean, according to what a later analysis found.

A multiplex PCR was run with 60 Vbeta primers and 13 Jbeta primers. The repertoire was sequenced with immunoSEQ multiplex PCR; TCRdb's copy has only in-frame clones and lacks some. The table records 110,000 to 150,000 clones, approximately 83% of them present only once. Trimming shortened V by 1 base and J by 11 bases, and 12 bases separated the two germline ends. The CDR3 loop spans 13 amino acids. Germline V gene sequence: CDR1 SEHNR, CDR2 FQNEAQ (reference sequence). The receptor's source is a man between 35 and 55 years old in good health and CMV-seropositive. V usage is TRBV7-9 and J usage is TRBJ1-5; D remains unclear. The sample consisted of PBMCs. This CDR3 reads CASSLGYLDAQHF. The DNA for the CDR3 is TGTGCCAGCAGCTTAGGCTATCTTGATGCCCAGCATTTT.